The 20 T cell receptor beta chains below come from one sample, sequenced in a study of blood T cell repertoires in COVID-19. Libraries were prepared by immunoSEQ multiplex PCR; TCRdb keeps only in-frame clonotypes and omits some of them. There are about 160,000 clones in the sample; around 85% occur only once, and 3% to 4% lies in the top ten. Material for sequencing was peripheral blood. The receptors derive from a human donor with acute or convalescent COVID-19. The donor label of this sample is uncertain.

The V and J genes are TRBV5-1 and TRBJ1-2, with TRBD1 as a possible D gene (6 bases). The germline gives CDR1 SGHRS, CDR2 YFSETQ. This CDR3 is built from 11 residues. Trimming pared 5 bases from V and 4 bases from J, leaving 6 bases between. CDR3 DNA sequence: TGCGCCAGCAGGGACAGCTATGGCTACACCTTC. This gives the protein CASRDSYGYTF.

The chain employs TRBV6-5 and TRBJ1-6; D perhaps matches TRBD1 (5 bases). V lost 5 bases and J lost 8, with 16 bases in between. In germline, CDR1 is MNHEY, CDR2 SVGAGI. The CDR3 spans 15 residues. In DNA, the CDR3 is TGTGCCAGCAGTCGGACGGGGACGGGGGATTCACCCCTCCACTTT. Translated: CASSRTGTGDSPLHF.

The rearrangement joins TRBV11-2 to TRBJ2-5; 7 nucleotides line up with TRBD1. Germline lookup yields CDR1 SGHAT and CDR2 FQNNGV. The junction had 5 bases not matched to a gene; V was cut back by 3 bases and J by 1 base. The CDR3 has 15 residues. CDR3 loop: CASSLQGQVQETQYF. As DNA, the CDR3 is TGTGCCAGCAGCTTGCAAGGACAGGTCCAAGAGACCCAGTACTTC.

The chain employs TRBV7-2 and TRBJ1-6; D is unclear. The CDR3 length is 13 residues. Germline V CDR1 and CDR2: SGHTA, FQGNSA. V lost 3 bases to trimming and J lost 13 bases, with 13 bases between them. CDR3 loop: CASSLGEGRPLHF. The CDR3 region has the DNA TGTGCCAGCAGCTTGGGCGAGGGTCGTCCCCTCCACTTT.

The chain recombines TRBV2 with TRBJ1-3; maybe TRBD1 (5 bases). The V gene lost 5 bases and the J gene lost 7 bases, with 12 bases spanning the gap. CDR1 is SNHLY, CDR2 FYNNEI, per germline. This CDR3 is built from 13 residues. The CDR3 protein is CASSRQGTNTIYF. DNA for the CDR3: TGTGCCAGCAGTCGGCAGGGTACGAACACCATATATTTT.

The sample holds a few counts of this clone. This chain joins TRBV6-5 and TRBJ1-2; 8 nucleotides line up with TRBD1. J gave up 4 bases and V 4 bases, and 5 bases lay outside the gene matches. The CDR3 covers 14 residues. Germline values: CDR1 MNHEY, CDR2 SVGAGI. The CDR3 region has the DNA TGTGCCAGCAGTTTCACAGGGGGTGGCTATGGCTACACCTTC. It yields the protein CASSFTGGGYGYTF.

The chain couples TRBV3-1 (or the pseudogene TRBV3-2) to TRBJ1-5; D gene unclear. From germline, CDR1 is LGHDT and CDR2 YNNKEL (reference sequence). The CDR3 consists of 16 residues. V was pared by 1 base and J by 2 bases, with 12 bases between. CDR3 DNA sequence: TGTGCCAGCAGCCAAGCGGCGGGATCGGGCAATCAGCCCCAGCATTTT. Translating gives CASSQAAGSGNQPQHF.

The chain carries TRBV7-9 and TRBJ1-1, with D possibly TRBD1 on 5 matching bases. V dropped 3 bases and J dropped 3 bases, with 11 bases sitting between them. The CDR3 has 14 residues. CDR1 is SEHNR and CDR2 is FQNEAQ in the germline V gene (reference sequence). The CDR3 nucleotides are TGTGCCAGCAGCTTTTCCGCGGGGGACACTGAAGCTTTCTTT. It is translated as CASSFSAGDTEAFF.

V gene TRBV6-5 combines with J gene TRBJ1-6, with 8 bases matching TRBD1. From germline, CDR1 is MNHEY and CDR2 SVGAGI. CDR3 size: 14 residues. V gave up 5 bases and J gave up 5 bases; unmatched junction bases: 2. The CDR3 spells CASSLQGDNSPLHF. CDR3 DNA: TGTGCCAGCAGTCTACAGGGGGATAATTCACCCCTCCACTTT.

DNA for the CDR3: TGTGCCAGCAGTGGAGACAGCCGCTCCGCCTATGGCTACACCTTC. Encoded protein: CASSGDSRSAYGYTF. The chain combines TRBV25-1 with TRBJ1-2, with a possible D match to TRBD1 (5 bases). Germline V gene sequence: CDR1 MGHDK, CDR2 SYGVNS. The germline V and J ends were trimmed by 4 bases and 4 bases, with 16 bases remaining between them. The CDR3 contains 15 residues.

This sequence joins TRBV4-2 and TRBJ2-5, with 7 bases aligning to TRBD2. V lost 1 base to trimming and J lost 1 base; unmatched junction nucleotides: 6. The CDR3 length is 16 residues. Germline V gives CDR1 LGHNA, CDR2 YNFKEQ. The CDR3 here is CASSQGSSGVQETQYF. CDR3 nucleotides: TGTGCCAGCAGCCAAGGGTCCAGCGGGGTCCAAGAGACCCAGTACTTC.

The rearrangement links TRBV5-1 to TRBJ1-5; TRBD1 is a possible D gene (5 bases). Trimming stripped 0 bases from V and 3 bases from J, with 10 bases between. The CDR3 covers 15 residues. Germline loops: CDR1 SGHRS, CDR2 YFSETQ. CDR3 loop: CASSLGSTANQPQHF. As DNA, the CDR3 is TGCGCCAGCAGCTTGGGTTCGACAGCCAATCAGCCCCAGCATTTT.

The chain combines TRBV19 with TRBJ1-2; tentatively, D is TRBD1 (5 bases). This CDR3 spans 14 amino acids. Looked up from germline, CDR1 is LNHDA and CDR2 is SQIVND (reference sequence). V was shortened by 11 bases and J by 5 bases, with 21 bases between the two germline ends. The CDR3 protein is CASSRDSYVYGYTF. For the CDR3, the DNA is TGTGCCTCCTCCCGAGACAGCTACGTTTATGGCTACACCTTC. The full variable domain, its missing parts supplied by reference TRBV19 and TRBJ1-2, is DGGITQSPKYLFRKEGQNVTLSCEQNLNHDAMYWYRQDPGQGLRLIYYSQIVNDFQKGDIAEGYSVSREKKESFPLTVTSAQKNPTAFYLCASSRDSYVYGYTFGSGTRLTVV.

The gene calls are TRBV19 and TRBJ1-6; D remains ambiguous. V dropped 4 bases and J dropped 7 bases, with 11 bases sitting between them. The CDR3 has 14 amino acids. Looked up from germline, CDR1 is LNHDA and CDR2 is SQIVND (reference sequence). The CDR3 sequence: CASSRAGSNSPLHF. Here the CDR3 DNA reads TGTGCCAGTAGTAGGGCGGGGAGCAATTCACCCCTCCACTTT.

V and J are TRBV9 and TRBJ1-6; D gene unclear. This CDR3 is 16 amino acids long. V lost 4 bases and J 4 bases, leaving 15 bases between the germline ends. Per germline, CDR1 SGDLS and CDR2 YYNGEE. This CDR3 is CASSPHREHYNSPLHF. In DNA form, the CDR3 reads TGTGCCAGCAGCCCCCACCGGGAACATTATAATTCACCCCTCCACTTT.

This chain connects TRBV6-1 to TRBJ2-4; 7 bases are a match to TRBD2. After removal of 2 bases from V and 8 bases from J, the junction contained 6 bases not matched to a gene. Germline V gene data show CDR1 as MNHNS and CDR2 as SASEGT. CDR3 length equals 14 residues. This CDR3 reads CASSEQTGGDIQYF. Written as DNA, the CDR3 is TGTGCCAGCAGTGAACAGACGGGAGGAGACATTCAGTACTTC.

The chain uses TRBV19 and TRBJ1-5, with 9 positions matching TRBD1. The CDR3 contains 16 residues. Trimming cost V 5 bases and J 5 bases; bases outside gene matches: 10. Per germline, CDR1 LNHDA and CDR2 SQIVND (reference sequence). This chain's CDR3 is CASSAYRGRVDQPQHF. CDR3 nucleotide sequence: TGTGCCAGTAGTGCGTACAGGGGGCGCGTTGATCAGCCCCAGCATTTT.

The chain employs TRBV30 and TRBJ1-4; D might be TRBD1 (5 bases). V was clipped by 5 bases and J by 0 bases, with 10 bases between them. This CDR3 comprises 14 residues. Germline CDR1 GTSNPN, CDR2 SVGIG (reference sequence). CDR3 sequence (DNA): TGTGCCTGGTTGGGGCCAGCAACTAATGAAAAACTGTTTTTT. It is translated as CAWLGPATNEKLFF. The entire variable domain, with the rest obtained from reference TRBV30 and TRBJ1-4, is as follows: SQTIHQWPATLVQPVGSPLSLECTVEGTSNPNLYWYRQAAGRGLQLLFYSVGIGQISSEVPQNLSASRPQDRQFILSSKKLLLSDSGFYLCAWLGPATNEKLFFGSGTQLSVL.

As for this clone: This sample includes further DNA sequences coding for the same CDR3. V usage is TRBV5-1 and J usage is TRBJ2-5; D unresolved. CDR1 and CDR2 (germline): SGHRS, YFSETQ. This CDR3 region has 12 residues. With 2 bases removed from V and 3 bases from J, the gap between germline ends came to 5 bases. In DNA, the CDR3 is TGCGCCAGCAGCTTTTCAGAAGAGACCCAGTACTTC. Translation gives CASSFSEETQYF.

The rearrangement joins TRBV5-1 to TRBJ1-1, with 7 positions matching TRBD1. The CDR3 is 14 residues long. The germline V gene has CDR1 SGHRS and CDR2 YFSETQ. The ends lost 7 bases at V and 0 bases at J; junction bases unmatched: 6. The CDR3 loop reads CASQEGAVNTEAFF. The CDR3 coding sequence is TGCGCCAGCCAGGAGGGGGCGGTGAACACTGAAGCTTTCTTT.